This TCR beta chain was identified during a study of blood T cell repertoires in COVID-19. Study at large: There were acute and convalescent COVID-19 samples, and they came from the United States, Italy and Spain. The cDNA or gDNA used as material had been derived from T cells, B-cell-depleted T cells, or PBMCs.

Original methodology: By means of reference gene primer amplification, nucleated cell counts were estimated. Profiling relied on immunoSEQ multiplex PCR, and the TCRdb table lists in-frame clones only, not all of them. Clone size and V and J calls were adopted from that table, with D and trimming inferred from the DNA. Of around 250,000 clones in the sample, roughly 89% were seen once. V dropped 10 bases and J dropped 2 bases, with 18 bases sitting between them. Per the germline V gene, CDR1 is ENHRY and CDR2 is SYGVKD. There are 15 residues in the CDR3. The specimen was peripheral blood. The rearrangement joins TRBV10-3 to TRBJ1-5, with D perhaps matching TRBD1 (5 bases). This sequence was found in a middle-aged woman who had recovered from COVID-19. CDR3: CATGKGGDGNQPQHF. The CDR3 region has the DNA TGTGCCACCGGTAAAGGAGGGGACGGCAATCAGCCCCAGCATTTT.